The 25 T cell receptor beta chains in this list originate from one sample, sequenced in a study of chemoradiotherapy in HPV16-positive cancers. Assay used: immunoSEQ multiplex PCR; TCRdb lists only in-frame clones, some missing. This sample has 11,000 or so clones, with 60% to 75% found just once. This material was obtained from a patient who underwent chemoradiotherapy. The receptor source for this set is a human donor with HPV-associated anogenital cancer.

The rearrangement links TRBV5-6 to TRBJ2-2, with D perhaps matching TRBD2 (6 bases). The ends were cut back, 3 bases at V and 2 bases at J, with 17 bases in the middle. The germline gives CDR1 SGHDT, CDR2 YYEEEE. The CDR3 consists of 17 residues. CDR3 loop: CASSYWGDFRNTGELFF. The CDR3 nucleotides read TGTGCCAGCAGCTATTGGGGGGATTTCCGAAACACCGGGGAGCTGTTTTTT.

The chain carries TRBV11-2 and TRBJ2-5; 8 nucleotides align to TRBD1. The J segment lost 7 bases and the V segment lost 1 base, leaving 11 bases of the junction unmatched. CDR3 size: 16 residues. Germline V gene sequence: CDR1 SGHAT, CDR2 FQNNGV. CDR3 nucleotide sequence: TGTGCCAGCAGCTTAGGTGCCCGACAGGGGACAGGGACCCAGTACTTC. The encoded protein is CASSLGARQGTGTQYF. Complete variable domain (other parts from reference TRBV11-2 and TRBJ2-5): EAGVAQSPRYKIIEKRQSVAFWCNPISGHATLYWYQQILGQGPKLLIQFQNNGVVDDSQLPKDRFSAERLKGVDSTLKIQPAKLEDSAVYLCASSLGARQGTGTQYFGPGTRLLVL.

This chain links TRBV15 with TRBJ1-4; 8 nucleotides agree with TRBD1. The germline V gene has CDR1 LNHNV and CDR2 YYDKDF (reference sequence). V shed 4 bases, J shed 8 bases, and the junction held 6 bases outside the gene matches. The CDR3 contains 14 residues. In DNA, the CDR3 is TGTGCCACCAGCACCCGACAGGGGAAGGAAAAACTGTTTTTT. Protein: CATSTRQGKEKLFF.

V is TRBV7-9 and J is TRBJ1-1; D call uncertain. CDR3 length equals 15 residues. Germline V gene data show CDR1 as SEHNR and CDR2 as FQNEAQ (reference sequence). Between the trimmed V and J ends, which lost 0 bases and 0 bases, there was a span of 8 bases. CDR3 DNA: TGTGCCAGCAGCTTAGCGAGTCGGATGAACACTGAAGCTTTCTTT. This gives the protein CASSLASRMNTEAFF.

This chain connects TRBV11-1 to TRBJ1-1; D possibly corresponds to TRBD1 (5 bases). There are 13 residues in the CDR3. Between the trimmed V and J ends, which lost 2 bases and 6 bases, there was a span of 10 bases. Germline CDR1 reads SGHAT; CDR2 reads FQDESV (reference sequence). Written as DNA, the CDR3 is TGTGCCAGCAGCTTATTGGGGACCCCTGAAGCTTTCTTT. Amino acid sequence: CASSLLGTPEAFF. Supplemented by reference TRBV11-1 and TRBJ1-1, the full variable domain reads EAEVAQSPRYKITEKSQAVAFWCDPISGHATLYWYRQILGQGPELLVQFQDESVVDDSQLPKDRFSAERLKGVDSTLKIQPAELGDSAMYLCASSLLGTPEAFFGQGTRLTVV.

A note on this clone: The same CDR3 arises from other DNA sequences in this sample as well. The rearrangement uses TRBV4-1 and TRBJ2-1, with D hard to call. Germline CDR1 reads MGHRA; CDR2 reads YSYEKL. V was clipped by 1 base and J by 7 bases, with 5 bases between them. There are 12 residues in the CDR3. CDR3 amino acids: CASSQVGNEQFF. Here the CDR3 DNA reads TGCGCCAGCAGCCAAGTGGGTAATGAGCAGTTCTTC.

V is TRBV2 and J is TRBJ2-5, with 14 bases identical to TRBD2. The germline CDR1 and CDR2 sequences are SNHLY and FYNNEI. V lost 6 bases and J lost 5; bases outside the gene matches: 5. This CDR3 spans 15 amino acids. The CDR3 region has the DNA TGTGCCAGCAGGGGACTAGCGGGAGCGTCGGAGACCCAGTACTTC. This encodes CASRGLAGASETQYF.

V gene TRBV5-6 combines with J gene TRBJ2-2, with 10 bases identical to TRBD1. Germline loops: CDR1 SGHDT, CDR2 YYEEEE. This CDR3 contains 16 residues. V lost 3 bases, J lost 5 bases, and 7 bases stayed unmatched. The CDR3 loop reads CASSSTDRGRTGELFF. The CDR3 DNA sequence: TGTGCCAGCAGCTCCACGGACAGGGGGAGGACCGGGGAGCTGTTTTTT.

V usage is TRBV4-3 and J usage is TRBJ1-4; 10 bases fit TRBD1. The CDR3 contains 16 residues. The V gene's germline CDR1 is LGHNA and CDR2 YSLEER. Trimming took 0 bases from V and 6 from J; bases not matched to a gene: 4. The CDR3 coding sequence is TGCGCCAGCAGCCAAGATCTTGGGACAGGGGATGAAAAACTGTTTTTT. Encoded protein: CASSQDLGTGDEKLFF.

V usage is TRBV10-1 and J usage is TRBJ2-1; no firm D call. Germline CDR1 WNHNN, CDR2 SYGVQD (reference sequence). The CDR3 extends over 14 amino acids. The germline V and J ends were trimmed by 0 bases and 3 bases, with 6 bases remaining between them. This CDR3 reads CASSESKYYNEQFF. CDR3 nucleotide sequence: TGCGCCAGCAGTGAGTCAAAATACTACAATGAGCAGTTCTTC.

The chain links TRBV5-1 to TRBJ2-1; 10 bases align to TRBD2. V lost 6 bases and J lost 7; bases outside the gene matches: 13. From germline, CDR1 is SGHRS and CDR2 YFSETQ. This CDR3 is built from 16 residues. CDR3 loop: CASNFIAGLAINEQFF. CDR3 coding DNA: TGCGCCAGCAACTTTATCGCGGGACTAGCGATAAATGAGCAGTTCTTC. Using reference TRBV5-1 and TRBJ2-1 for the parts outside the CDR3, the full variable domain is KAGVTQTPRYLIKTRGQQVTLSCSPISGHRSVSWYQQTPGQGLQFLFEYFSETQRNKGNFPGRFSGRQFSNSRSEMNVSTLELGDSALYLCASNFIAGLAINEQFFGPGTRLTVL.

This sequence joins TRBV19 and TRBJ2-1, with D perhaps TRBD2 (5 bases). The CDR3 is 14 amino acids. The germline V and J ends were trimmed by 3 bases and 8 bases, with 14 bases remaining between them. Germline CDR1 LNHDA, CDR2 SQIVND (reference sequence). The CDR3 here is CASSIGLAGDEQFF. Here the CDR3 DNA reads TGTGCCAGTAGTATCGGGCTGGCGGGCGATGAGCAGTTCTTC.

This clone was recorded a few times. This chain connects TRBV28 to TRBJ2-2, with 8 bases matching TRBD2. V gave up 2 bases and J gave up 1 base; unmatched junction bases: 9. CDR3 length equals 18 residues. CDR1 and CDR2 from the germline V gene are MDHEN and SYDVKM. The CDR3 protein is CASSLISGSRKNTGELFF. CDR3 nucleotides: TGTGCCAGCAGTTTAATCAGCGGGAGTAGAAAGAACACCGGGGAGCTGTTTTTT.

This chain uses TRBV7-7 with TRBJ2-2; D is unresolved. Trimming left V 2 bases short and J 2 bases short, with 6 bases between. The CDR3 sequence is 14 residues long. Germline CDR1 is SSHAT and CDR2 is FNYEAQ (reference sequence). The CDR3 nucleotides are TGTGCCAGCAGCTTAAACAGAAACACCGGGGAGCTGTTTTTT. This codes for CASSLNRNTGELFF.

The chain employs TRBV6-1 and TRBJ2-3, with TRBD1 matching over 9 bases. With V trimmed by 1 base and J by 4 bases, 0 bases remained unmatched. Germline CDR1 is MNHNS and CDR2 is SASEGT. This CDR3 spans 14 amino acids. CDR3 bases: TGTGCCAGCAGTGAAGGACAGGGGGCAGATACGCAGTATTTT. Its translation: CASSEGQGADTQYF.

The chain uses TRBV5-1 and TRBJ1-1, with a weak D call TRBD1 (5 bases). The CDR3 loop spans 14 amino acids. Germline V CDR1 and CDR2: SGHRS, YFSETQ. V was cut by 3 bases and J by 4 bases, with 13 bases left in between. The CDR3 protein is CASSSGDSATEAFF. CDR3 nucleotide sequence: TGCGCCAGCAGCTCGGGGGACTCTGCCACTGAAGCTTTCTTT.

This chain uses TRBV19 with TRBJ1-1; D is unresolved. This CDR3 comprises 15 residues. CDR1 LNHDA and CDR2 SQIVND come from the germline V gene (reference sequence). Trimming pared 0 bases from V and 0 bases from J, leaving 8 bases between. CDR3 loop: CASSIEIGVNTEAFF. The CDR3 DNA is TGTGCCAGTAGTATAGAGATCGGGGTGAACACTGAAGCTTTCTTT. Variable domain in full (rest from reference TRBV19 and TRBJ1-1): DGGITQSPKYLFRKEGQNVTLSCEQNLNHDAMYWYRQDPGQGLRLIYYSQIVNDFQKGDIAEGYSVSREKKESFPLTVTSAQKNPTAFYLCASSIEIGVNTEAFFGQGTRLTVV.

Concerning this clone: At one end, the junction sequence differs from germline, possibly due to a read error. V and J are TRBV7-7 and TRBJ2-5, with a tentative D call TRBD2 (6 bases). The CDR3 runs to 15 residues. Germline values: CDR1 SSHAT, CDR2 FNYEAQ (reference sequence). CDR3 sequence (DNA): TGTGCTAGCAGCTTATTTAGCGGAGGGGAGGAGACCCAGTACTTC. This encodes CASSLFSGGEETQYF.

The V call is TRBV29-1, the J call TRBJ2-3; D is ambiguous. V lost 3 bases, J lost 3 bases, and 7 bases lay in between. This CDR3 has 12 residues. Germline V gene lookup returns CDR1 SQVTM and CDR2 ANQGSEA. The CDR3 protein is CSVDSGTDTQYF. In DNA form, the CDR3 reads TGCAGCGTTGATTCCGGTACAGATACGCAGTATTTT.

The CDR3 sequence is CASSSPDRGNTEAFF. The CDR3 DNA is TGTGCCAGCAGTTCTCCGGACAGGGGGAACACTGAAGCTTTCTTT. J is TRBJ1-1 and V is TRBV6-6; 9 bases fit TRBD1. The CDR3 has 15 residues. Germline V CDR1 and CDR2: MNHNY, SVGAGI (reference sequence). Trimming took 4 bases from V and 1 from J; bases not matched to a gene: 4.

As DNA, the CDR3 is TGTGCCAGTCAAGGGGGGTACGAGCAGTACTTC. As protein: CASQGGYEQYF. The chain couples TRBV27 to TRBJ2-7; D is tentatively TRBD1 or TRBD2 (6 bases each). The CDR3 sequence is 11 residues long. Germline V gene data show CDR1 as MNHEY and CDR2 as SMNVEV (reference sequence). V lost 9 bases to trimming and J lost 4 bases, with 10 bases between them.

Here the CDR3 DNA reads TGTGCCAGCAGCGGGACAACTAATGAAAAACTGTTTTTT. This sequence encodes CASSGTTNEKLFF. The chain employs TRBV9 and TRBJ1-4; D is uncertain. The V gene's germline CDR1 is SGDLS and CDR2 YYNGEE. The CDR3 consists of 13 residues. Trimming stripped 3 bases from V and 0 bases from J, with 3 bases between. The full variable domain, its missing parts supplied by reference TRBV9 and TRBJ1-4, is DSGVTQTPKHLITATGQRVTLRCSPRSGDLSVYWYQQSLDQGLQFLIQYYNGEERAKGNILERFSAQQFPDLHSELNLSSLELGDSALYFCASSGTTNEKLFFGSGTQLSVL.

The chain has TRBV11-2 and TRBJ2-5; D not resolved. This CDR3 contains 13 residues. Trimming removed 9 bases at V and 2 bases at J, with 13 bases between. Per germline, CDR1 SGHAT and CDR2 FQNNGV. CDR3 region: CASRARRQETQYF. In nucleotides, the CDR3 is TGTGCCAGTAGGGCGAGGAGACAAGAGACCCAGTACTTC.

The chain employs TRBV6-5 and TRBJ1-2, with a weak D call TRBD1 (6 bases). Deletions cut 6 bases from V and 5 bases from J, with 16 bases between. CDR1 is MNHEY, CDR2 SVGAGI, per germline. This CDR3 contains 14 residues. CDR3 residues: CASRAGARLYGYTF. CDR3 coding DNA: TGTGCCAGCAGGGCAGGGGCGCGTCTTTATGGCTACACCTTC.

This rearrangement joins TRBV19 to TRBJ2-5; D gene unclear. Trimming cost V 5 bases and J 5 bases, with 18 bases left between them. The CDR3 loop spans 15 amino acids. The germline CDR1 and CDR2 sequences are LNHDA and SQIVND (reference sequence). CDR3 nucleotide sequence: TGTGCCAGTAGTTCGGGTCGATTTGTTCGGGAGACCCAGTACTTC. Translation gives CASSSGRFVRETQYF.